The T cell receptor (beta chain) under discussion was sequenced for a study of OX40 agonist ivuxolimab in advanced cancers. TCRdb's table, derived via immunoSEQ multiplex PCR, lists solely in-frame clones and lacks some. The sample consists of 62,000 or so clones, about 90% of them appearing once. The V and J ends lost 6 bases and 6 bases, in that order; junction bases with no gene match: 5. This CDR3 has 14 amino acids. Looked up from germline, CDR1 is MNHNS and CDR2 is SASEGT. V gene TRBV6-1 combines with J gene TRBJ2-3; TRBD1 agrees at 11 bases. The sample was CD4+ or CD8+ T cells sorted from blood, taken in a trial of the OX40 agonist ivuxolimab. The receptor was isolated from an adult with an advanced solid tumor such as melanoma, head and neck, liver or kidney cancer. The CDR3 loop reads CASRSGTGGDTQYF. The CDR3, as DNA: TGTGCCAGCAGGTCCGGGACAGGGGGGGATACGCAGTATTTT.